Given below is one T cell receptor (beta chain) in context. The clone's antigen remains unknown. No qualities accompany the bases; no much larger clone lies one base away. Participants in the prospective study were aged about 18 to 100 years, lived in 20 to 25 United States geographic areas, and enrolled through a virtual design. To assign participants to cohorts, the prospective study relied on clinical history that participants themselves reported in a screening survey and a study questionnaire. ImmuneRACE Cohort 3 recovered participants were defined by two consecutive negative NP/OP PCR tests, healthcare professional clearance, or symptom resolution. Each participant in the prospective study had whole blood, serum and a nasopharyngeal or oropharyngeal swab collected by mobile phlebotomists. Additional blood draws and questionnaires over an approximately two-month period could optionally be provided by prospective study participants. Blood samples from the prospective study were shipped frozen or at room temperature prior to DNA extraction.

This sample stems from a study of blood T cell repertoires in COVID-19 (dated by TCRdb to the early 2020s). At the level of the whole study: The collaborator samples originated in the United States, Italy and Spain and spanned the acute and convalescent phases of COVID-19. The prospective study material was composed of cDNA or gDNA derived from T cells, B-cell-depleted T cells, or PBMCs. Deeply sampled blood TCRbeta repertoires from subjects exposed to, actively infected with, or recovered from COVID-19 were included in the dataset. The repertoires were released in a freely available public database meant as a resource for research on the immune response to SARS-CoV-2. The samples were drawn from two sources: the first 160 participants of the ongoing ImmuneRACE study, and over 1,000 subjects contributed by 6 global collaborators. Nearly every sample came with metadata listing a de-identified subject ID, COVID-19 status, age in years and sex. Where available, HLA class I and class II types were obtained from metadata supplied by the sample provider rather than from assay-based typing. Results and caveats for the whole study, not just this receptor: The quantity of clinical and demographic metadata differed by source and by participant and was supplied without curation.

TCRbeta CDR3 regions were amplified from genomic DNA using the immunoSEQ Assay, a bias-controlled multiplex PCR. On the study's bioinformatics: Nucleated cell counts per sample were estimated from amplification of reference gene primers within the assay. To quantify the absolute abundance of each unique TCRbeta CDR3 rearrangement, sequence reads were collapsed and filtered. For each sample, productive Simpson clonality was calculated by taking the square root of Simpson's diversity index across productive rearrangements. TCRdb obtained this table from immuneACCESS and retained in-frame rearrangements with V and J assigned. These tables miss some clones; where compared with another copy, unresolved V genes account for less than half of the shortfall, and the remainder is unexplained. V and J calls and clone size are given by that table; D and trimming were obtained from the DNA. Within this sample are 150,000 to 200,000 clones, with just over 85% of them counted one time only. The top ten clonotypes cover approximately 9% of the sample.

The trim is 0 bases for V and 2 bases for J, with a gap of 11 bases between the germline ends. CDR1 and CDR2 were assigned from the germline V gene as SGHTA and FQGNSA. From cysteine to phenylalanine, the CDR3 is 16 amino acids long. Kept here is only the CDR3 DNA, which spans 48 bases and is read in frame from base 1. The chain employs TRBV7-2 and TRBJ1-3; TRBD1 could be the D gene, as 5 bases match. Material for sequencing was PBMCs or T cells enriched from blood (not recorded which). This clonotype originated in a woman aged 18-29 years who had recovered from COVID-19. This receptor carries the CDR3 CASSLARGIAGNTIYF. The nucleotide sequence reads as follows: TGTGCCAGCAGCTTAGCGCGGGGGATCGCTGGAAACACCATATATTTT.